This TCR beta chain was recovered during a study of shared clonotypes between healthy human individuals (dated by TCRdb to the early 2020s). A note on the overall study: The cohort comprised a couple of women and a few men aged 18 to 49 years. To increase sequencing depth and limit assay-specific biases, different laboratories used diverse techniques to prepare libraries and sequence TCR repertoires. For each donor, CD4 naive and CD4 memory were each given three plates, CD8 naive was given two plates, and CD8 memory was given one plate. To estimate repertoire size and how much clonotypes are shared between individuals, the study performed deep sequencing of blood TCR repertoires from five healthy adults. Between about 0.85 and 9.5 billion PBMCs per donor were obtained by leukapheresis. Summary of the overall study and its limitations: Sampling was limited to blood, and TCR repertoires in tissue likely differ from TCR repertoires in blood. The genetic and exposure-history diversity represented was limited by the small number of donors. Even with the large sequencing depth, rarefaction of the sorted-subset datasets indicated that sequencing was incomplete. Naive subsets generally had larger estimated clonotype richness than memory subsets. When several donors were compared, the shared fraction of clonotypes was roughly 4.8% for naive CD4, around 3.6% for naive CD8, about 2.4% for memory CD4, and less than 0.5% for memory CD8. Based on pairwise subsampling, the degree of clonotype sharing among donors was expected to be affected by sequencing depth. Compared with non-shared clonotypes, clonotypes shared by all four sorted-subset donors had higher generation probabilities.

Using the deep immunoSEQ assay, TCR CDR3 regions were amplified from genomic DNA by multiplex PCR. Extracted genomic DNA from each cell subset was distributed evenly across all wells of several immunoSEQ 96-well plates, and each plate was treated as a replicate. For sorted subsets, each replicate PCR was loaded with approximately 0.2 ug genomic DNA, equivalent to about 30,000 T cell genomes. Purified libraries were quantified with a Qubit 3.0 fluorometer, sized on a Bioanalyzer 2100, and re-quantified with the KAPA Library Quantification kit. Every immunoSEQ 96-well plate was sequenced on a dedicated single-read 150-cycle Illumina NextSeq 550 flow cell. On the authors' methods: Because the immunoSEQ output included only junctional sequences and no quality scores, the filtering could not be the same as the filtering used for full-length reads. To assign V/J genes and CDR3, sequences were annotated using PyIR, a Python wrapper for IgBLAST v1.9, with IMGT germline references. Reads with weak V/J assignments (E-value above 1e-6), missing CDR3, stop codons, out-of-frame junctions, or ambiguous translated residues were removed. V3J clonotypes were defined as sequences sharing an identical inferred V gene, J gene, and CDR3 amino acid sequence. The percentage overlap between two repertoires was calculated by dividing the number of shared unique clonotypes by the size of the smaller repertoire. Richness of each repertoire was evaluated using RTK rarefaction, the Chao1 estimator, and Recon v2.1 estimates of unobserved clonotypes. OLGA was used to compute generation probabilities for all TCRbeta clonotypes that the gDNA method yielded from a few donors. TCRdb took this table from immuneACCESS and kept in-frame rearrangements with V and J called. Such tables lack part of the clones; where checked against another copy, unresolved V genes explain under half of the gap, and the rest is unexplained. Clone size and the V and J calls come from that table; the DNA yielded D and trimming. For this sample there are 600,000 or so clones; roughly 95% appear just once. The ten largest clones take up over 0.1% of the sample.

CD8 naive samples were obtained by positive selection for CCR7 among CD45RO-negative cells, yielding a CD45RA+CCR7+ population from which TemRA cells were excluded. Donors were healthy HIV-negative adults with no recently reported acute infections or vaccinations. Only Caucasian adults living in Nashville, Tennessee, USA were represented among the donors. Blood was obtained by leukapheresis, after which PBMCs were separated by Ficoll-Histopaque density gradient centrifugation and cryopreserved in liquid nitrogen vapor phase. Analytical flow cytometry was used to check the purity and quantity of every magnetically sorted T cell population. Genomic DNA was isolated from each sorted fraction and quantified by UV absorbance on a Nanodrop 2000c. As regards this clone: Its antigen remains unidentified. The input lacks base qualities; no much larger clone sits a single base away.

From V the trimming removes 5 bases and from J it removes 0 bases, while the gene matches leave 12 bases of the junction unaccounted for. The germline V gene encodes CDR1 MNHEY and CDR2 SMNVEV (reference sequence). The CDR3 measures 18 amino acids from cysteine to phenylalanine. The kept DNA is CDR3 alone, 54 bases in frame from the first base. The source is a young woman in good health. The sequenced sample consisted of naive CD8+ T cells sorted from blood. Read against the paper, the sample's cell subset or site label means: CD45RA+CCR7+. This chain joins TRBV27 to TRBJ2-3, with TRBD2 identical over 9 junction bases. The nucleotides are TGTGCCAGCAGTCCCCAGCTTATAGCGGGAGCAAGCACAGATACGCAGTATTTT. This sequence encodes CASSPQLIAGASTDTQYF.